This is a list of T cell receptor beta chains from one sample in a study of post-analysis software for immune sequencing data. TCRdb used MiXCR to reprocess the PCR reads, holding one entry per CDR3 protein. The sample lists roughly 400,000 distinct CDR3 sequences; 35% to 45% were seen once. The sample was blood. The source of these receptors is a girl aged 2-10 years with multiple sclerosis. CDR3s include the opening cysteine and the closing phenylalanine or tryptophan. Each record gives: D gene, V gene, clone size, J gene, CDR3 DNA, CDR3 protein. A D gene is named only where the DNA matches it firmly. Size is omitted from some rows. Given values are once, few, many or a class for expanded clones.

d_gene: -; v_gene: TRBV6-6; abundance: -; j_gene: TRBJ1-5; CDR3nt: TGTGCCAGCAGTAAGGCGGGGGTTTCGGATCAGCCCCAGCATTTT; CDR3aa: CASSKAGVSDQPQHF
d_gene: -; v_gene: TRBV5-1; abundance: few; j_gene: TRBJ2-1; CDR3nt: TGCGCCAGCAGCTTGCCGCACAATGAGCAGTTCTTC; CDR3aa: CASSLPHNEQFF
d_gene: -; v_gene: TRBV13; abundance: -; j_gene: TRBJ1-1; CDR3nt: TGTGCCAGCAGCTCCCTGGGGGGCACTGAAGCTTTCTTT; CDR3aa: CASSSLGGTEAFF
d_gene: -; v_gene: TRBV12-3/TRBV12-4; abundance: -; j_gene: TRBJ2-3; CDR3nt: TGTGCCAGCAGCCGGAGCTGGGTGGGCACAGATACGCAGTATTTT; CDR3aa: CASSRSWVGTDTQYF
d_gene: -; v_gene: TRBV10-3; abundance: -; j_gene: TRBJ2-7; CDR3nt: TGTGCCATCAGTGAAGGCACACCCTACGAGCAGTACTTC; CDR3aa: CAISEGTPYEQYF
d_gene: -; v_gene: TRBV12-3/TRBV12-4; abundance: few; j_gene: TRBJ2-1; CDR3nt: TGTGCCAGCAGGAATGCCGGCCACTACAATGAGCAGTTCTTC; CDR3aa: CASRNAGHYNEQFF
d_gene: TRBD1; v_gene: TRBV6-2/TRBV6-3; abundance: -; j_gene: TRBJ2-3; CDR3nt: TGTGCCAGCAGCTCTATCCGGGACAGTGACACAGATACGCAGTATTTT; CDR3aa: CASSSIRDSDTDTQYF
d_gene: -; v_gene: TRBV28; abundance: few; j_gene: TRBJ2-1; CDR3nt: TGTGCCAGCAGTTTGTTCCGGACGGCGCGTACAGAGCAGTTCTTC; CDR3aa: CASSLFRTARTEQFF
d_gene: -; v_gene: TRBV18; abundance: -; j_gene: TRBJ1-1; CDR3nt: TGTGCCAGCTCACCATCGTCGGGAGGGAACACTGAAGCTTTCTTT; CDR3aa: CASSPSSGGNTEAFF
d_gene: TRBD2; v_gene: TRBV12-3/TRBV12-4; abundance: few; j_gene: TRBJ2-1; CDR3nt: TGTGCCAGCAGTCGCCCTCCCGGGACTAGCGAAAACAATGAGCAGTTCTTC; CDR3aa: CASSRPPGTSENNEQFF
d_gene: -; v_gene: TRBV28; abundance: -; j_gene: TRBJ2-7; CDR3nt: TGTGCCAGCAGTTCCCAACCCTCCTACGAGCAGTACTTC; CDR3aa: CASSSQPSYEQYF
d_gene: -; v_gene: TRBV5-1; abundance: -; j_gene: TRBJ2-7; CDR3nt: TGCGCCAGCAGCTGGGACACCGGGGGGACCTACGAGCAGTACTTC; CDR3aa: CASSWDTGGTYEQYF
d_gene: -; v_gene: TRBV6-2/TRBV6-3; abundance: few; j_gene: TRBJ2-1; CDR3nt: TGTGCCAGCAGTTCTTTGAGTCCCCGTTACAATGAGCAGTTCTTC; CDR3aa: CASSSLSPRYNEQFF
d_gene: TRBD1; v_gene: TRBV5-1; abundance: -; j_gene: TRBJ2-1; CDR3nt: TGCGCCAGCAGTCCCGGGACAGGGGGCGCTTTCAATGAGCAGTTCTTC; CDR3aa: CASSPGTGGAFNEQFF
d_gene: -; v_gene: TRBV24-1; abundance: few; j_gene: TRBJ2-3; CDR3nt: TGTGCCACCAGTGGGTGGTTAGAAGATACGCAGTATTTT; CDR3aa: CATSGWLEDTQYF
d_gene: TRBD1; v_gene: TRBV7-9; abundance: few; j_gene: TRBJ1-4; CDR3nt: TGTGCCAGCAGCTTAACGGACAGGACTAATGAAAAACTGTTTTTT; CDR3aa: CASSLTDRTNEKLFF
d_gene: -; v_gene: TRBV29-1; abundance: -; j_gene: TRBJ2-5; CDR3nt: TGCAGCGTTAGCGGCCTAGCATTGGAGACCCAGTACTTC; CDR3aa: CSVSGLALETQYF
d_gene: -; v_gene: TRBV5-1; abundance: -; j_gene: TRBJ2-1; CDR3nt: TGCGCCAGCAGCTTGATGCGGCCAGGGAGCTCCTACAATGAGCAGTTCTTC; CDR3aa: CASSLMRPGSSYNEQFF
d_gene: -; v_gene: TRBV7-2; abundance: few; j_gene: TRBJ2-3; CDR3nt: TGTGCCAGCAGCTTGGAGAGTTTAGCGGTTAGCACAGATACGCAGTATTTT; CDR3aa: CASSLESLAVSTDTQYF
d_gene: -; v_gene: TRBV6-2/TRBV6-3; abundance: -; j_gene: TRBJ1-5; CDR3nt: TGTGCCAGCAGTTACCGTAGACCGACAGGCAATCAGCCCCAGCATTTT; CDR3aa: CASSYRRPTGNQPQHF
d_gene: -; v_gene: TRBV29-1; abundance: few; j_gene: TRBJ2-1; CDR3nt: TGCAGCGTTCTGCCGGGAACTATTTACAATGAGCAGTTCTTC; CDR3aa: CSVLPGTIYNEQFF
d_gene: TRBD2; v_gene: TRBV29-1; abundance: -; j_gene: TRBJ2-3; CDR3nt: TGCAGCGTTGACGTGACTAGCGGGGTTTTCACAGATACGCAGTATTTT; CDR3aa: CSVDVTSGVFTDTQYF
d_gene: TRBD1; v_gene: TRBV7-9; abundance: few; j_gene: TRBJ2-5; CDR3nt: TGTGCCAGCAGCTTAGCCGGGACAGGGGGCTTCGGGGAGACCCAGTACTTC; CDR3aa: CASSLAGTGGFGETQYF
d_gene: -; v_gene: TRBV14; abundance: few; j_gene: TRBJ2-1; CDR3nt: TGTGCCAGCAGCCAAATGAGGGTTTCAGACAATGAGCAGTTCTTC; CDR3aa: CASSQMRVSDNEQFF
d_gene: -; v_gene: TRBV9; abundance: few; j_gene: TRBJ2-7; CDR3nt: TGTGCCAGCAGCGTAGATGCGGAGGCCGCCTACGAGCAGTACTTC; CDR3aa: CASSVDAEAAYEQYF
d_gene: TRBD2; v_gene: TRBV7-9; abundance: -; j_gene: TRBJ2-5; CDR3nt: TGTGCCAGCAGCTGGCGCGGGACTAGTGGTGAGACCCAGTACTTC; CDR3aa: CASSWRGTSGETQYF
d_gene: -; v_gene: TRBV18; abundance: few; j_gene: TRBJ1-1; CDR3nt: TGTGCCAGCTCACCTAAGGGTCCGAACACTGAAGCTTTCTTT; CDR3aa: CASSPKGPNTEAFF
d_gene: -; v_gene: TRBV5-1; abundance: few; j_gene: TRBJ2-5; CDR3nt: TGCGCCAGCAGCCCCACCCTCCAAGAGACCCAGTACTTC; CDR3aa: CASSPTLQETQYF
d_gene: -; v_gene: TRBV28; abundance: -; j_gene: TRBJ2-3; CDR3nt: TGTGCCAGCAGTCATGACAGTACGCAGTATTTT; CDR3aa: CASSHDSTQYF
d_gene: -; v_gene: TRBV6-5; abundance: few; j_gene: TRBJ1-2; CDR3nt: TGTGCCAGCAGTTACTCCTTCTTTGGACCTTTCAACTATGGCTACACCTTC; CDR3aa: CASSYSFFGPFNYGYTF
d_gene: -; v_gene: TRBV5-1; abundance: -; j_gene: TRBJ1-6; CDR3nt: TGCGCCAGCAGCGGGGGGACCGGCGGTGATTCACCCCTCCACTTT; CDR3aa: CASSGGTGGDSPLHF
d_gene: TRBD1; v_gene: TRBV4-1; abundance: few; j_gene: TRBJ2-4; CDR3nt: TGCGCCAGCAGCCAAGAGCCTGACAGGGGGCGTAAAAACATTCAGTACTTC; CDR3aa: CASSQEPDRGRKNIQYF
d_gene: -; v_gene: TRBV7-3; abundance: once; j_gene: TRBJ2-6; CDR3nt: TGTGCCAGCAGCCCACGAATAGGGGCTGGGGCCAACGTCCTGACTTTC; CDR3aa: CASSPRIGAGANVLTF
d_gene: -; v_gene: TRBV5-1; abundance: -; j_gene: TRBJ2-7; CDR3nt: TGCGCCAGCAGCTTGGGTGTTTCCTACGAGCAGTACTTC; CDR3aa: CASSLGVSYEQYF
d_gene: -; v_gene: TRBV5-1; abundance: -; j_gene: TRBJ2-7; CDR3nt: TGCGCCAGCAGCATGGACTCCGGAGGGACCTACGAGCAGTACTTC; CDR3aa: CASSMDSGGTYEQYF
d_gene: -; v_gene: TRBV20-1; abundance: few; j_gene: TRBJ2-3; CDR3nt: TGCAGTGCCCCGAGGGGCGGATACACAGATATGCAGTATTTT; CDR3aa: CSAPRGGYTDMQYF
d_gene: TRBD2; v_gene: TRBV10-3; abundance: few; j_gene: TRBJ2-1; CDR3nt: TGTGCCATCAGTGAGTCTTCCCCGGGACTAGCGGGAGGAGAGCAGTTCTTC; CDR3aa: CAISESSPGLAGGEQFF
d_gene: TRBD1; v_gene: TRBV11-2; abundance: -; j_gene: TRBJ2-5; CDR3nt: TGTGCCAGCAGGGAGACAGGGTTTGGAGAGACCCAGTACTTC; CDR3aa: CASRETGFGETQYF
d_gene: TRBD1; v_gene: TRBV5-1; abundance: -; j_gene: TRBJ1-6; CDR3nt: TGCGCCAGCAGCTCGAAGGGGCAGGGGGCTTATAAGGGTTCACCCCTCCACTTT; CDR3aa: CASSSKGQGAYKGSPLHF
d_gene: TRBD1; v_gene: TRBV6-6; abundance: -; j_gene: TRBJ2-1; CDR3nt: TGTGCCAGCAGTTCCCAGGACAGGCGCAATGAGCAGTTCTTC; CDR3aa: CASSSQDRRNEQFF
d_gene: -; v_gene: TRBV28; abundance: -; j_gene: TRBJ2-7; CDR3nt: TGTACCAGCAGTTTGGGGGGCTTCAACTACGAGCAGTACTTC; CDR3aa: CTSSLGGFNYEQYF
d_gene: -; v_gene: TRBV6-1; abundance: -; j_gene: TRBJ2-3; CDR3nt: TGTGCCAGCAGCGAAGAGTGGCAGGGACTAGATACGCAGTATTTT; CDR3aa: CASSEEWQGLDTQYF
d_gene: TRBD1; v_gene: TRBV20-1; abundance: -; j_gene: TRBJ1-2; CDR3nt: TGCAGTGCCCCCGGAAGGGGGCTGGACTATGGCTACACCTTC; CDR3aa: CSAPGRGLDYGYTF
d_gene: TRBD2; v_gene: TRBV2; abundance: -; j_gene: TRBJ2-7; CDR3nt: TGTGCCAGCAAGACTAGCGTGGTCGAGACTCAGTACTTC; CDR3aa: CASKTSVVETQYF
d_gene: -; v_gene: TRBV3-1; abundance: many; j_gene: TRBJ2-7; CDR3nt: TGTGCCAGCAGCCAAGATCCCAGCTACGAGCAGTACTTC; CDR3aa: CASSQDPSYEQYF
d_gene: -; v_gene: TRBV12-3/TRBV12-4; abundance: few; j_gene: TRBJ1-1; CDR3nt: TGTGCCAGCAGGCTAACAGGGACCATGAACACTGAAGCTTTCTTT; CDR3aa: CASRLTGTMNTEAFF
d_gene: -; v_gene: TRBV5-1; abundance: -; j_gene: TRBJ2-2; CDR3nt: TGCGCCAGCAGCGACGAACGGGGGCTGGTCGGGGAGCTGTTTTTT; CDR3aa: CASSDERGLVGELFF
d_gene: -; v_gene: TRBV6-6; abundance: -; j_gene: TRBJ1-2; CDR3nt: TGTGCCAGCAGGATCTCCAATGATGTCGGGGATGGCTACACCTTC; CDR3aa: CASRISNDVGDGYTF
d_gene: TRBD1; v_gene: TRBV5-6; abundance: -; j_gene: TRBJ2-1; CDR3nt: TGTGCCAGCAGCTCCACGCCGGGACAGGGGAGGGGAGGGGACAATGAGCAGTTCTTC; CDR3aa: CASSSTPGQGRGGDNEQFF
d_gene: TRBD1; v_gene: TRBV15; abundance: -; j_gene: TRBJ2-1; CDR3nt: TGTGCCACCCACGGGTTTGGACAGGGGCCCAATGAGCAGTTCTTC; CDR3aa: CATHGFGQGPNEQFF
d_gene: -; v_gene: TRBV19; abundance: -; j_gene: TRBJ2-7; CDR3nt: TGTGCCAGTAGTATTGGTCCATCATACGAGCAGTACTTC; CDR3aa: CASSIGPSYEQYF
d_gene: -; v_gene: TRBV27; abundance: few; j_gene: TRBJ2-1; CDR3nt: TGTGCCAGCAGTTTCGTCGGGAGAAAGGCAGATGAGCAGTTCTTC; CDR3aa: CASSFVGRKADEQFF
d_gene: -; v_gene: TRBV27; abundance: -; j_gene: TRBJ1-5; CDR3nt: TGTGCCAGCAGTCCCCAGGGCTGGAATCAGCCCCAGCATTTT; CDR3aa: CASSPQGWNQPQHF